This TCR beta chain was sequenced during a study of a mutant IDH1 vaccine in newly diagnosed glioma. On the study more broadly: During weeks 1, 3, 5, 7, 11, 15, 19 and 23, patients received eight vaccinations. Most patients had radiochemotherapy with temozolomide before enrollment; others had one alone.

Remarks on this clone: Its antigen is as yet unknown.

Time point defined: week 23, last vaccination. Each vaccine dose was 300 ug of mutant IDH1 20-mer peptide, with topical imiquimod. Produced via immunoSEQ multiplex PCR; TCRdb's table is partial and in-frame only. The profile covers roughly 30,000 clones, with roughly four fifths appearing a single time and approximately 17% taken by the ten largest. General study findings and limits: Apparently unrelated to pseudoprogression were changes in the top peripheral T cell clonotypes. Evidence of vaccine-induced immune responses was documented in over 85% of patients.

Germline CDR1 and CDR2: ENHRY and SYGVKD. This CDR3 region has 16 residues. V was pared by 3 bases and J by 5 bases, with 9 bases of the junction left unmatched. The material was PBMCs, obtained from a glioma patient whose treatment included an IDH1 peptide vaccine. This TCR derives from a woman aged 25 to 45 with glioma. This chain connects TRBV10-3 to TRBJ2-1, with 8 bases lining up with TRBD2. CDR3 in DNA: TGTGCCATCAGTGAAGCGGGGGTGGCTGGAGACAATGAGCAGTTCTTC. It encodes CAISEAGVAGDNEQFF.